The sequence of this TCR beta chain was determined in a study of blood T cell repertoires in COVID-19. Produced via immunoSEQ multiplex PCR; TCRdb's table is partial and in-frame only. Among about 62,000 clones, 80% to 90% were seen once, and the ten largest hold 15% to 20%. V was clipped by 6 bases and J by 4 bases; unmatched bases: 7. Per germline, CDR1 MNHEY and CDR2 SVGAGI. CDR3 length: 14 residues. The TCR was taken from a woman in her sixties or seventies with COVID-19, enrolled during active disease. This sequence joins TRBV6-5 and TRBJ2-7; 9 nucleotides agree with TRBD2. Specimen: peripheral blood. This CDR3 reads CASRYSGSRYEQYF. CDR3 bases: TGTGCCAGCAGATATAGCGGGAGCCGTTACGAGCAGTACTTC.